Included here is one T cell receptor (beta chain) sequence, with context. The PCR contained 60 Vbeta and 13 Jbeta primers. The repertoire was sequenced with immunoSEQ multiplex PCR; TCRdb's copy has only in-frame clones and lacks some. The data contain 100,000 or so clones, about 81% of them singletons. The entry originates in a study of cytomegalovirus exposure and HLA in healthy donors. Source material: PBMCs. The source is a man aged 25-45 years in good health and CMV-seronegative.

The CDR3 nucleotides read TGTGCCATCCGAGGAGACCCTCTATTCACCGGGGAGCTGTTTTTT. This encodes CAIRGDPLFTGELFF. J is TRBJ2-2 and V is TRBV2; no clear D. Germline CDR1 and CDR2: SNHLY and FYNNEI. The CDR3 length is 15 residues. V lost 10 bases and J lost 4, with 19 bases in between.